Each of the 18 T cell receptor beta chains below was sequenced from the same sample in a study of T cells of healthy individuals. A single record per CDR3 protein comes from TCRdb applying MiXCR to the 5' RACE reads. This sample has approximately 100,000 distinct CDR3 sequences, with 17% found just once. The receptors shown here come from a human donor in good health.

This clonotype was seen a few times. The rearrangement links TRBV2 to TRBJ1-1; the match to TRBD1 covers 9 bases. The ends lost 3 bases at V and 5 bases at J; junction bases unmatched: 4. Looked up from germline, CDR1 is SNHLY and CDR2 is FYNNEI. The CDR3 contains 14 residues. The CDR3 reads CASSDVGTGTEAFF. CDR3 nucleotides: TGTGCCAGCAGTGATGTGGGGACAGGGACTGAAGCTTTCTTT.

The V call is TRBV5-6, the J call TRBJ2-1; D possibly matches TRBD1 or TRBD2 (6 bases each). Germline-derived CDR1 and CDR2 are SGHDT and YYEEEE. Trimming took 3 bases from V and 4 from J, leaving 14 bases between them. This CDR3 contains 15 residues. Here the CDR3 DNA reads TGTGCCAGCAGCTCCCGGGGGCCGGGTTACAATGAGCAGTTCTTC. Residues: CASSSRGPGYNEQFF. Full variable domain (remainder filled in from reference TRBV5-6 and TRBJ2-1): DAGVTQSPTHLIKTRGQQVTLRCSPKSGHDTVSWYQQALGQGPQFIFQYYEEEERQRGNFPDRFSGHQFPNYSSELNVNALLLGDSALYLCASSSRGPGYNEQFFGPGTRLTVL.

This sequence joins TRBV7-2 and TRBJ2-3, with 7 bases identical to TRBD2. V lost 5 bases and J lost 0; bases outside the gene matches: 8. The CDR3 has 16 residues. Germline V gives CDR1 SGHTA, CDR2 FQGNSA. The CDR3 region is CASSRQRDTSTDTQYF. The DNA for the CDR3 is TGTGCCAGCAGCCGTCAGCGGGATACTAGCACAGATACGCAGTATTTT.

This chain joins TRBV7-9 and TRBJ2-1; TRBD1 agrees at 12 bases. There are 15 residues in the CDR3. J gave up 8 bases and V 5 bases, and 7 bases lay outside the gene matches. Germline loops: CDR1 SEHNR, CDR2 FQNEAQ (reference sequence). The CDR3 DNA is TGTGCCAGCAGCGCACCGGGACAGGGGGCCCATGAGCAGTTCTTC. This codes for CASSAPGQGAHEQFF.

This clonotype was picked up a small number of times. The chain couples TRBV6-2 or TRBV6-3 to TRBJ2-4; perhaps TRBD1 as D (6 bases). With 5 bases removed from V and 10 bases from J, the gap between germline ends came to 15 bases. CDR3 size: 13 residues. Germline V gives CDR1 MNHEY, CDR2 SVGEGT. The CDR3 sequence is CASSDGQRLIQYF. DNA of the CDR3: TGTGCCAGCAGTGACGGACAGAGGCTTATTCAGTACTTC.

This clonotype was seen at least ten times. V is TRBV20-1 and J is TRBJ2-5, with D perhaps matching TRBD2 (5 bases). This CDR3 is built from 15 residues. Between the trimmed V and J ends, which lost 0 bases and 2 bases, there was a span of 13 bases. Germline CDR1 DFQATT, CDR2 SNEGSKA (reference sequence). The CDR3 DNA reads as TGCAGTGCTAGAGATATTCGGGGTATACAAGAGACCCAGTACTTC. Protein sequence: CSARDIRGIQETQYF.

This clonotype was recorded a few times. This CDR3 reads CASTLWQGVRSPLHF. As DNA, the CDR3 is TGTGCCAGCACCCTGTGGCAGGGCGTTCGGTCACCCCTCCACTTT. This chain connects TRBV12-3 or TRBV12-4 to TRBJ1-6; D is possibly TRBD1 (5 bases). Trimming left V 7 bases short and J 10 bases short, with 20 bases between. There are 15 residues in the CDR3.

As for this clonotype: A much larger clonotype is one base distant, so this may be a read error. The rearrangement links TRBV6-6 to TRBJ1-4; a weak D match, TRBD1 (5 bases). Trimming shortened V by 4 bases and J by 0 bases, and 12 bases separated the two germline ends. The CDR3 contains 16 residues. The V gene's germline CDR1 is MNHNY and CDR2 SVGAGI (reference sequence). CDR3 sequence reads: CASSCRGRSTNEKLFF. CDR3 nucleotides: TGTGCCAGCAGTTGCCGGGGCAGATCAACTAATGAAAAACTGTTTTTT.

The chain has TRBV28 and TRBJ2-7; the D gene is possibly TRBD2 (6 bases). Germline lookup yields CDR1 MDHEN and CDR2 SYDVKM. The CDR3 is made up of 12 amino acids. Trimming removed 3 bases at V and 5 bases at J, with 8 bases between. The CDR3: CASSFTGDEQYF. As DNA, the CDR3 is TGTGCCAGCAGTTTTACGGGAGACGAGCAGTACTTC.

This clonotype showed up just a few times. The rearrangement joins TRBV10-3 to TRBJ2-1; 11 bases match TRBD2. Trimming cost V 9 bases and J 3 bases; bases outside gene matches: 1. The germline V gene has CDR1 ENHRY and CDR2 SYGVKD. The CDR3 totals 13 residues. The chain's CDR3 is CAIGTSGYNEQFF. The CDR3 DNA reads as TGTGCCATTGGGACTAGCGGCTACAATGAGCAGTTCTTC.

This clonotype appeared a few times. J is TRBJ2-2 and V is TRBV9, with 7 nucleotides matching TRBD2. The trim removed 4 bases at V and 5 bases at J, leaving 11 bases unmatched. The CDR3 consists of 16 residues. Germline CDR1 reads SGDLS; CDR2 reads YYNGEE. The CDR3 DNA reads as TGTGCCAGCAGCTCACCGGGACTATCGGTAACCGGGGAGCTGTTTTTT. Its translation is CASSSPGLSVTGELFF.

This clonotype was detected ten times or more. The chain recombines TRBV9 with TRBJ2-4; D remains ambiguous. The germline V gene encodes CDR1 SGDLS and CDR2 YYNGEE. This CDR3 contains 14 residues. V was clipped by 3 bases and J by 3 bases, with 10 bases between them. The CDR3 coding sequence is TGTGCCAGCAGCGCACGCGAGGACAAAAACATTCAGTACTTC. This sequence encodes CASSAREDKNIQYF.

This clonotype has only a few counts. V gene TRBV9 combines with J gene TRBJ2-1; 15 bases line up with TRBD2. The CDR3 totals 16 residues. Per the germline V gene, CDR1 is SGDLS and CDR2 is YYNGEE. The V and J ends lost 5 bases and 6 bases, in that order; junction bases with no gene match: 6. CDR3 nucleotide sequence: TGTGCCAGCAGTTTACAGGGACTAGCGGGAGGCAATGAGCAGTTCTTC. Translation gives CASSLQGLAGGNEQFF.

This clonotype was recorded many times. Germline is not matched at one junction end, which may reflect a read error. The gene calls are TRBV7-7 and TRBJ2-1, with 7 positions matching TRBD2. The CDR3 runs to 17 residues. CDR1 is SSHAT and CDR2 is FNYEAQ in the germline V gene (reference sequence). CDR3 in DNA: TGTGCTAGCAGCTTAGCCTTCCGCGGGAGCTCCTACAATGAGCAGTTCTTC. It encodes CASSLAFRGSSYNEQFF.

Here the CDR3 reads CSVGGQGQRNTEAFF. CDR3 DNA sequence: TGCAGCGTTGGAGGACAGGGCCAGAGGAACACTGAAGCTTTCTTT. The gene calls are TRBV29-1 and TRBJ1-1; 8 bases agree with TRBD1. The germline CDR1 and CDR2 sequences are SQVTM and ANQGSEA. J gave up 1 base and V 4 bases, and 8 bases lay outside the gene matches. This CDR3 region has 15 residues.

This clonotype turned up a few times. The chain uses TRBV27 and TRBJ2-3; D may match TRBD1 or TRBD2 (5 bases each). V lost 2 bases and J 0 bases, leaving 9 bases between the germline ends. Germline CDR1 MNHEY, CDR2 SMNVEV (reference sequence). The CDR3 runs to 15 residues. CDR3 amino acids: CASSLRRDSTDTQYF. The CDR3 coding sequence is TGTGCCAGCAGTTTACGTAGGGACAGCACAGATACGCAGTATTTT.

This clonotype has a handful of counts. This chain connects TRBV6-5 to TRBJ1-2; 7 bases line up with TRBD1. The CDR3 sequence is 15 residues long. V was clipped by 6 bases and J by 4 bases; unmatched bases: 11. Germline CDR1 and CDR2: MNHEY and SVGAGI. The CDR3 DNA is TGTGCCAGCAGACGGGGACAGTTGAATCCCTATGGCTACACCTTC. It yields the protein CASRRGQLNPYGYTF.

The sample holds a few counts of this clonotype. V usage is TRBV30 and J usage is TRBJ1-2, with no clear D. Germline CDR1 reads GTSNPN; CDR2 reads SVGIG (reference sequence). V lost 0 bases and J lost 4, with 9 bases in between. The CDR3 runs 13 residues. The CDR3 reads CAWSVKGAYGYTF. The CDR3 nucleotides read TGTGCCTGGAGTGTAAAGGGAGCCTATGGCTACACCTTC.